This TCR beta chain stems from a study of blood T cell repertoires in COVID-19. Trimming cost V 4 bases and J 1 base, with 10 bases left between them. Germline assignment: CDR1 SGHDT and CDR2 YYEEEE. The CDR3 runs 14 residues. Generated by immunoSEQ multiplex PCR, the TCRdb table keeps only in-frame clones and is missing some. The sample comprises more than 200,000 clones, around 84% of which are singletons, and 8% to 11% rests with the top ten. The material sequenced was peripheral blood. The sequence derives from a woman aged 80 or older with COVID-19, enrolled during active disease. V and J are TRBV5-6 and TRBJ2-3; D gene unclear. CDR3 in amino acids: CASSIRFGTDTQYF. The CDR3, as DNA: TGTGCCAGCAGCATCAGGTTCGGCACAGATACGCAGTATTTT.